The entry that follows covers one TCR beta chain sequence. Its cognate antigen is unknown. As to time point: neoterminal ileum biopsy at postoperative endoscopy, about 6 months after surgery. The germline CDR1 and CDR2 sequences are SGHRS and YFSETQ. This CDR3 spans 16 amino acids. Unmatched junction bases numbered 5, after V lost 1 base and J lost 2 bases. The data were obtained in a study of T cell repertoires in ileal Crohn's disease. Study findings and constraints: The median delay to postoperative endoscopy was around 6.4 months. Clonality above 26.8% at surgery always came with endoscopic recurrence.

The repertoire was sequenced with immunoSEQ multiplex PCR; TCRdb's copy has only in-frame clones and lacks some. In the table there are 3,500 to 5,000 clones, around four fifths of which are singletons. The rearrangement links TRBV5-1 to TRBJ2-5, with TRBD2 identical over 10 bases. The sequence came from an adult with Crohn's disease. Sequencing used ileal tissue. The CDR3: CASSLIPSGGQETQYF. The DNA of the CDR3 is TGCGCCAGCAGCTTGATCCCTAGCGGGGGACAAGAGACCCAGTACTTC.